This passage covers 25 T cell receptor beta chains from one sample sequenced in a study of blood T cells in healthy people across ages (dated by TCRdb to between 2015 and 2016). The receptor library was made with 5' RACE. A second PCR of about 6 to 12 cycles was performed with a sample-barcoded 5' primer and a J-beta primer mix. In TCRdb, the public reads were trimmed at Q25 with fastp and aligned with MiXCR, with productive beta chains retained. Each CDR3 protein appears once, grouped with its most common genes and DNA. The sample table contains fewer than 2 million distinct CDR3 sequences; only one count was recorded for about two fifths of them. Roughly 23% of the sample is in the top ten clones. Specimen: blood. Source of these receptors: a human donor in good health.

The chain uses TRBV11-2 and TRBJ2-4; 10 bases are a match to TRBD1. The J call may be wrong; the DNA end is better matched by TRBJ2-7. CDR1 SGHAT and CDR2 FQNNGV come from the germline V gene. The CDR3 runs to 15 residues. DNA for the CDR3: TGTGCCAGCAGCTTAGAAAGGGGGACAGGGGTCGAGCAGTACTTC. Translated, it gives CASSLERGTGVEQYF.

The rearrangement links TRBV25-1 to TRBJ1-2, with D uncertain. The CDR3 is 14 residues long. The germline V and J ends were trimmed by 0 bases and 7 bases, with 12 bases remaining between them. Per germline, CDR1 MGHDK and CDR2 SYGVNS. This CDR3 reads CASSEYAGGSGYTF. CDR3 in DNA: TGTGCCAGCAGTGAATATGCGGGAGGAAGTGGCTACACCTTC.

This clonotype occurred a few times. The chain carries TRBV20-1 and TRBJ2-5, with D uncertain. The CDR3 length is 11 residues. V lost 6 bases and J lost 3, with 8 bases in between. The germline V gene has CDR1 DFQATT and CDR2 SNEGSKA (reference sequence). CDR3 sequence reads: CSATIEETQYF. CDR3 bases: TGCAGTGCAACGATTGAAGAGACCCAGTACTTC.

This chain uses TRBV4-3 with TRBJ2-6, with D uncertain. The germline gives CDR1 LGHNA, CDR2 YSLEER. V lost 5 bases to trimming and J lost 0 bases, with 20 bases between them. There are 19 residues in the CDR3. Here the CDR3 reads CASSKNLHQTFSGANVLTF. DNA for the CDR3: TGCGCCAGCAGCAAGAATCTACACCAAACTTTCTCTGGGGCCAACGTCCTGACTTTC.

The chain couples TRBV20-1 to TRBJ1-2, with 8 bases identical to TRBD1. Trimming removed 3 bases from V and 7 bases from J; junction bases left unmatched: 7. This CDR3 has 13 residues. Germline V gene sequence: CDR1 DFQATT, CDR2 SNEGSKA (reference sequence). The CDR3 region has the DNA TGCAGTGCTAGTCGGGACAGGCAGGCTGGCTACACCTTC. The encoded protein is CSASRDRQAGYTF.

This clonotype was recorded a few times. This chain joins TRBV6-2 or TRBV6-3 and TRBJ2-1, with D maybe TRBD2 (7 bases). V lost 7 bases and J 0 bases, leaving 16 bases between the germline ends. The CDR3 totals 16 residues. The germline gives CDR1 MNHEY, CDR2 SVGEGT. The CDR3 reads CASTKGRGGSYNEQFF. CDR3 nucleotides: TGTGCCAGCACCAAGGGTAGGGGGGGCTCCTACAATGAGCAGTTCTTC.

The chain employs TRBV4-2 and TRBJ2-1; D is uncertain. The CDR3 has 14 amino acids. V dropped 0 bases and J dropped 5 bases, with 8 bases sitting between them. CDR1 is LGHNA and CDR2 is YNFKEQ in the germline V gene. The CDR3 reads CASSQDFRNNEQFF. Here the CDR3 DNA reads TGTGCCAGCAGCCAAGATTTTAGAAACAATGAGCAGTTCTTC.

This clonotype was observed a handful of times. V is TRBV7-3 and J is TRBJ2-3, with a tentative D call TRBD2 (6 bases). Germline CDR1 reads SGHTA; CDR2 reads FQGTGA. The CDR3 spans 16 residues. Trimming pared 4 bases from V and 2 bases from J, leaving 16 bases between. The CDR3 sequence: CASSSRRGRATDTQYF. The CDR3 DNA is TGTGCCAGCAGCTCGAGGAGGGGCAGGGCCACAGATACGCAGTATTTT.

The V call is TRBV12-3 or TRBV12-4, the J call TRBJ1-5; D might be TRBD1 (6 bases). The CDR3 loop spans 14 amino acids. V dropped 6 bases and J dropped 6 bases, with 15 bases sitting between them. CDR3: CASRRGITGQPQHF. CDR3 DNA sequence: TGTGCCAGCAGGAGGGGGATTACGGGTCAGCCCCAGCATTTT.

The rearrangement uses TRBV30 and TRBJ1-4; D unresolved. CDR1 is GTSNPN, CDR2 SVGIG, per germline (reference sequence). V was pared by 3 bases and J by 5 bases, with 7 bases between. The CDR3 is 12 residues long. In DNA form, the CDR3 reads TGTGCCTGGAGGAACCCGAATGAAAAACTGTTTTTT. As protein: CAWRNPNEKLFF. The full variable domain, in which reference TRBV30 and TRBJ1-4 provide the parts outside the CDR3, is SQTIHQWPATLVQPVGSPLSLECTVEGTSNPNLYWYRQAAGRGLQLLFYSVGIGQISSEVPQNLSASRPQDRQFILSSKKLLLSDSGFYLCAWRNPNEKLFFGSGTQLSVL.

The chain has TRBV24-1 and TRBJ1-5; tentative D call: TRBD1 (5 bases). Germline loops: CDR1 KGHDR, CDR2 SFDVKD. The germline V and J ends were trimmed by 4 bases and 3 bases, with 9 bases remaining between them. The CDR3 loop spans 14 amino acids. The CDR3 sequence is CATSEAGYNQPQHF. The CDR3, as DNA: TGTGCCACCAGTGAGGCAGGGTACAATCAGCCCCAGCATTTT.

This clonotype has more than one count but fewer than ten. The chain carries TRBV5-6 and TRBJ2-1; the match to TRBD1 covers 7 bases. CDR1 is SGHDT, CDR2 YYEEEE, per germline. After removal of 4 bases from V and 1 base from J, the junction contained 5 bases not matched to a gene. The CDR3 loop spans 15 amino acids. The CDR3 sequence is CASSLDRFSYNEQFF. The CDR3 nucleotides read TGTGCCAGCAGCCTGGACAGGTTTTCCTACAATGAGCAGTTCTTC.

The chain joins TRBV6-6 to TRBJ2-7; D not resolved. V dropped 5 bases and J dropped 6 bases, with 8 bases sitting between them. The CDR3 totals 11 residues. The germline V gene encodes CDR1 MNHNY and CDR2 SVGAGI (reference sequence). The CDR3 bases are TGTGCCAGCAGTCCGTCCCCCGAGCAGTACTTC. Translated, it gives CASSPSPEQYF.

This clonotype was seen only once. The chain couples TRBV28 to TRBJ2-4; a weak D match, TRBD1 (6 bases). TRBJ2-7 explains the end of the DNA better; the J call may be wrong. The CDR3 runs 14 residues. CDR1 and CDR2 from the germline V gene are MDHEN and SYDVKM. CDR3 loop: CASSLFWQGNEQYF. The CDR3 nucleotides read TGTGCCAGCAGTTTATTTTGGCAGGGGAACGAGCAGTACTTC.

The chain carries TRBV5-4 and TRBJ2-1; D perhaps matches TRBD2 (6 bases). The CDR3 loop spans 13 amino acids. CDR1 and CDR2 from the germline V gene are SGHNT and YYREEE (reference sequence). Trimming left V 0 bases short and J 8 bases short, with 9 bases between. DNA for the CDR3: TGTGCCAGCAGCTTGGGTGGGGAGGATGAGCAGTTCTTC. Amino acids: CASSLGGEDEQFF.

This clonotype has just a few counts. V usage is TRBV11-2 and J usage is TRBJ1-6; 7 positions match TRBD1. J gave up 7 bases and V 1 base, and 4 bases lay outside the gene matches. The CDR3 sequence is 15 residues long. The germline gives CDR1 SGHAT, CDR2 FQNNGV. CDR3 sequence: CASSLVATGNSPLHF. The CDR3 DNA follows: TGTGCCAGCAGCTTAGTCGCGACAGGGAATTCACCCCTCCACTTT.

This clonotype showed up many times. V is TRBV6-5 and J is TRBJ2-5; D may be TRBD1 (6 bases). V was pared by 4 bases and J by 7 bases, with 13 bases between. This CDR3 has 13 residues. CDR1 and CDR2 (germline): MNHEY, SVGAGI. The DNA of the CDR3 is TGTGCCAGCAGTTGGACAGCCCTGGGGACCCAGTACTTC. Amino acids: CASSWTALGTQYF.

This chain uses TRBV27 with TRBJ1-4, with D hard to call. The CDR3 runs to 15 residues. With 4 bases removed from V and 7 bases from J, the gap between germline ends came to 16 bases. Germline V lookup: CDR1 MNHEY, CDR2 SMNVEV (reference sequence). CDR3 coding DNA: TGTGCCAGCAGTTCAGGAGGTGGATTGAGTGAAAAACTGTTTTTT. Protein: CASSSGGGLSEKLFF.

The V gene is TRBV7-8, the J gene TRBJ2-1, with D uncertain. V lost 7 bases and J lost 0, with 19 bases in between. Germline assignment: CDR1 SGHVS and CDR2 FQNEAQ. The CDR3 runs to 17 residues. The CDR3 reads CASNRRRAPSSYNEQFF. Written as DNA, the CDR3 is TGTGCCAGCAACCGACGAAGGGCCCCGAGCTCCTACAATGAGCAGTTCTTC.

A note on this clonotype: A clone one base away is much larger, so this may be a read error. The V and J genes are TRBV4-3 and TRBJ2-1, with D perhaps TRBD2 (6 bases). The CDR3 is 17 residues long. Trimming shortened V by 0 bases and J by 10 bases, and 22 bases separated the two germline ends. Germline CDR1 LGHNA, CDR2 YSLEER. DNA of the CDR3: TGCGCCAGCAGCCAAGATCTAAGCCGGGGGTACTCCTACGAGCAGTTCTTC. This translates into CASSQDLSRGYSYEQFF.

This clonotype has only a few counts. The chain employs TRBV5-6 and TRBJ1-1; no clear D. Trimming removed 4 bases from V and 2 bases from J, with 12 bases in between. Germline V gene lookup returns CDR1 SGHDT and CDR2 YYEEEE. The CDR3 consists of 14 residues. The CDR3 DNA sequence: TGTGCCAGCAGCCGCGCAAACCAAAACACTGAAGCTTTCTTT. Protein product: CASSRANQNTEAFF.

The chain is built from TRBV6-6 and TRBJ2-1; perhaps TRBD2 as D (7 bases). The CDR3 has 16 residues. Germline lookup yields CDR1 MNHNY and CDR2 SVGAGI (reference sequence). V lost 7 bases and J 13 bases, leaving 29 bases between the germline ends. CDR3 in amino acids: CASTIMGGAPGETQFF. The CDR3 region has the DNA TGTGCCAGCACTATTATGGGGGGGGCGCCCGGGGAGACCCAGTTCTTC.

The gene calls are TRBV24-1 and TRBJ2-3; tentative D call: TRBD1 (5 bases). Germline values: CDR1 KGHDR, CDR2 SFDVKD. V was clipped by 0 bases and J by 0 bases, with 6 bases between them. This CDR3 region has 15 residues. The CDR3: CATSDLYRSTDTQYF. CDR3 sequence (DNA): TGTGCCACCAGTGATTTGTACAGGAGCACAGATACGCAGTATTTT.

The chain carries TRBV6-2 or TRBV6-3 and TRBJ2-7; the match to TRBD2 covers 11 bases. The CDR3 has 18 amino acids. The J segment lost 0 bases and the V segment lost 5 bases, leaving 12 bases of the junction unmatched. Germline CDR1 MNHEY, CDR2 SVGEGT. The CDR3 loop is CASSMGRTTSGVSYEQYF. The CDR3 DNA reads as TGTGCCAGCAGTATGGGGAGAACGACTAGCGGGGTCTCCTACGAGCAGTACTTC.

Here the CDR3 reads CASSSRDRGTTEAFF. The CDR3 coding sequence is TGTGCCAGCAGTTCCCGCGACAGGGGGACCACTGAAGCTTTCTTT. The chain couples TRBV2 to TRBJ1-1, with TRBD1 matching over 9 bases. The CDR3 spans 15 residues. Germline V lookup: CDR1 SNHLY, CDR2 FYNNEI. J lost 4 bases, V lost 5 bases, and 8 bases had no gene match. Filled out from reference TRBV2 and TRBJ1-1, the complete variable domain reads EPEVTQTPSHQVTQMGQEVILRCVPISNHLYFYWYRQILGQKVEFLVSFYNNEISEKSEIFDDQFSVERPDGSNFTLKIRSTKLEDSAMYFCASSSRDRGTTEAFFGQGTRLTVV.